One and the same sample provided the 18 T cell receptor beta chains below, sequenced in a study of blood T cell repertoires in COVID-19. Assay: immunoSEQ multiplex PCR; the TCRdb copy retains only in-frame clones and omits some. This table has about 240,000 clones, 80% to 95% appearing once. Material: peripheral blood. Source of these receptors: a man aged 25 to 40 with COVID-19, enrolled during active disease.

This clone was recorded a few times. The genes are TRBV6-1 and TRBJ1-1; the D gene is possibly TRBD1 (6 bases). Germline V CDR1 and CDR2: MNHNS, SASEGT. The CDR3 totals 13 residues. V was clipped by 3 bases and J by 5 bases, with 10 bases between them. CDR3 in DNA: TGTGCCAGCAGTGATTCACAGGGAACTGAAGCTTTCTTT. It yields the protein CASSDSQGTEAFF.

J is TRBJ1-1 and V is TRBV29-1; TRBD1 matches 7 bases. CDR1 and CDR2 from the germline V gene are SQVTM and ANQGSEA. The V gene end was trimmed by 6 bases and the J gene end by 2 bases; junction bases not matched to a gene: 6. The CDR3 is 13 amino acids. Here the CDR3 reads CSVTGTANTEAFF. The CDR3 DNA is TGCAGCGTAACCGGGACAGCAAACACTGAAGCTTTCTTT.

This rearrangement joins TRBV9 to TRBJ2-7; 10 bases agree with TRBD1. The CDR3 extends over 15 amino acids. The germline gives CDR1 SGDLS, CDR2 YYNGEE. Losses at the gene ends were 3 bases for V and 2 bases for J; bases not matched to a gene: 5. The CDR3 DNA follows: TGTGCCAGCAGCGCGACGGGGACAGGGGCCTACGAGCAGTACTTC. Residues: CASSATGTGAYEQYF.

The CDR3 nucleotides read TGTGCCAGTAGTGAGCAGGGACAGGGGGCCTCGAACACTGAAGCTTTCTTT. It yields the protein CASSEQGQGASNTEAFF. J is TRBJ1-1 and V is TRBV19, with 12 bases fitting TRBD1. The junction had 8 bases not matched to a gene; V was cut back by 5 bases and J by 1 base. There are 17 residues in the CDR3. The germline gives CDR1 LNHDA, CDR2 SQIVND (reference sequence).

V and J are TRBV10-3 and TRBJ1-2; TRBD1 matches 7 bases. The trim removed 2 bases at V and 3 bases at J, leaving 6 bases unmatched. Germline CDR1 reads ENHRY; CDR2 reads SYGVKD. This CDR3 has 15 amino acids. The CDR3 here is CAISEPRQGDYGYTF. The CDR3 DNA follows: TGTGCCATCAGTGAGCCTCGACAGGGAGACTATGGCTACACCTTC.

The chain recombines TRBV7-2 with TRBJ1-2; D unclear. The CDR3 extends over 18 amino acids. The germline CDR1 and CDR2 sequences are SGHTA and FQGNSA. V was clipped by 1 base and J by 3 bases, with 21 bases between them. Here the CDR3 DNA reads TGTGCCAGCAGCTTAGTATCGGTGGAACCGACGCAGGACTATGGCTACACCTTC. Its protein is CASSLVSVEPTQDYGYTF. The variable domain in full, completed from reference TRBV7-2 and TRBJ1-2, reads GAGVSQSPSNKVTEKGKDVELRCDPISGHTALYWYRQSLGQGLEFLIYFQGNSAPDKSGLPSDRFSAERTGGSVSTLTIQRTQQEDSAVYLCASSLVSVEPTQDYGYTFGSGTRLTVV.

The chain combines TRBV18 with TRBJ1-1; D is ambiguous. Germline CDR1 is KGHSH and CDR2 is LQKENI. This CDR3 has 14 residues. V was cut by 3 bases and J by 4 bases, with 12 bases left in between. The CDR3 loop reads CASSPTGERTEAFF. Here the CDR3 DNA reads TGTGCCAGCTCACCCACCGGGGAACGCACTGAAGCTTTCTTT.

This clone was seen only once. CDR3 amino acids: CASYPGLGVFGANVLTF. CDR3 DNA: TGTGCCAGCTACCCGGGACTAGGGGTGTTCGGGGCCAACGTCCTGACTTTC. The chain joins TRBV18 to TRBJ2-6; 8 positions agree with TRBD2. Trimming took 7 bases from V and 4 from J; bases not matched to a gene: 12. Germline CDR1 is KGHSH and CDR2 is LQKENI. The length of the CDR3 is 17 residues.

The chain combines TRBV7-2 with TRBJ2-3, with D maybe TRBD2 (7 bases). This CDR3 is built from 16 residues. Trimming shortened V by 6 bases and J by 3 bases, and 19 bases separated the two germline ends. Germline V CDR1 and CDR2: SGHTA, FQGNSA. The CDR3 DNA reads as TGTGCCAGCAGGCTAGAGACGGGGGGCCGAACAGATACGCAGTATTTT. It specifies CASRLETGGRTDTQYF.

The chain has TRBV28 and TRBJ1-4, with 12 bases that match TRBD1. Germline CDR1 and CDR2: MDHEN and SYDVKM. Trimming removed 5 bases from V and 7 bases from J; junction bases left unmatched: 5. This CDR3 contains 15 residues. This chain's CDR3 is CASSGTGGYGEKLFF. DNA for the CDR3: TGTGCCAGCAGTGGGACAGGGGGCTACGGTGAAAAACTGTTTTTT.

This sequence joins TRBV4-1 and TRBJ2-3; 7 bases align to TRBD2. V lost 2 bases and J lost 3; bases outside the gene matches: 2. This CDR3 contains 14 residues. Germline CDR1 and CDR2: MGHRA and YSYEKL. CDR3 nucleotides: TGCGCCAGCAGCCAATTGGGGGGGACAGATACGCAGTATTTT. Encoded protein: CASSQLGGTDTQYF.

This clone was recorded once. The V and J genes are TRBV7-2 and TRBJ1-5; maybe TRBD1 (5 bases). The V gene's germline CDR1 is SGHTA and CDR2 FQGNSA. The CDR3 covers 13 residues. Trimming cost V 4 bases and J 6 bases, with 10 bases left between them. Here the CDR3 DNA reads TGTGCCAGCAGCTGGGGGGAGGGTCAGCCCCAGCATTTT. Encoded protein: CASSWGEGQPQHF.

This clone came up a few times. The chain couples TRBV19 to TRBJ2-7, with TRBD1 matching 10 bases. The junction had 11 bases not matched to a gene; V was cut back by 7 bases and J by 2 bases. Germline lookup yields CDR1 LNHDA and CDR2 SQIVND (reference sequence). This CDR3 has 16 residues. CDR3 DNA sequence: TGTGCCAGTACCGACCGGACAGGGGGTTCCCCCTACGAGCAGTACTTC. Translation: CASTDRTGGSPYEQYF. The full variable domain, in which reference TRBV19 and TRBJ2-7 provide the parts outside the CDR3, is DGGITQSPKYLFRKEGQNVTLSCEQNLNHDAMYWYRQDPGQGLRLIYYSQIVNDFQKGDIAEGYSVSREKKESFPLTVTSAQKNPTAFYLCASTDRTGGSPYEQYFGPGTRLTVT.

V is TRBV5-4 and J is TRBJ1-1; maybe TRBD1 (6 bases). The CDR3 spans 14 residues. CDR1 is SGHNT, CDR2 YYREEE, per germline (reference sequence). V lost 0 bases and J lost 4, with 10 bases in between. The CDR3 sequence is CASSLEYRATEAFF. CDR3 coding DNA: TGTGCCAGCAGCTTGGAGTACAGGGCCACTGAAGCTTTCTTT.

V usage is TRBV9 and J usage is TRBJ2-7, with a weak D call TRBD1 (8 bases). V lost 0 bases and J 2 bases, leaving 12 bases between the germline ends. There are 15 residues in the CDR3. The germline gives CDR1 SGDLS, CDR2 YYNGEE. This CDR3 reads CASSVAGGQAYEQYF. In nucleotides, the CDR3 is TGTGCCAGCAGCGTAGCGGGGGGACAGGCCTACGAGCAGTACTTC.

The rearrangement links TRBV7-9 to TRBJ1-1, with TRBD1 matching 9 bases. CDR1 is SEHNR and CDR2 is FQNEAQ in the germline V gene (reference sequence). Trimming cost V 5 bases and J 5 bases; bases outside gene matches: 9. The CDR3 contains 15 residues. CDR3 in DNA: TGTGCCAGCAGCCCGATGGCGGGACAGGGAACTGAAGCTTTCTTT. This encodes CASSPMAGQGTEAFF.

The CDR3 loop is CASSTGQGNYGYTF. The CDR3 nucleotides are TGTGCCAGCAGCACCGGACAGGGAAACTATGGCTACACCTTC. The chain combines TRBV6-4 with TRBJ1-2; 8 bases are a match to TRBD1. V gave up 6 bases and J gave up 2 bases; unmatched junction bases: 5. There are 14 residues in the CDR3. Germline V lookup: CDR1 MRHNA, CDR2 SNTAGT.

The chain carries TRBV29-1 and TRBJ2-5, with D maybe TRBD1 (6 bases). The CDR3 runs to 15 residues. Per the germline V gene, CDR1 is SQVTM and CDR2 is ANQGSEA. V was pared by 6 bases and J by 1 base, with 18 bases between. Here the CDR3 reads CSVAKPGALQETQYF. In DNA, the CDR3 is TGCAGCGTCGCAAAGCCAGGGGCCCTCCAAGAGACCCAGTACTTC. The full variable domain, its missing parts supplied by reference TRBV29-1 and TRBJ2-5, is SAVISQKPSRDICQRGTSLTIQCQVDSQVTMMFWYRQQPGQSLTLIATANQGSEATYESGFVIDKFPISRPNLTFSTLTVSNMSPEDSSIYLCSVAKPGALQETQYFGPGTRLLVL.